The 30 T cell receptor beta chains below come from one sample, sequenced in a study of post-analysis software for immune sequencing data. The library was made from cDNA and included unique molecular identifiers. Via MiXCR, TCRdb re-called the PCR reads, giving one row per CDR3 protein. Of under 200,000 distinct CDR3 sequences in the sample, roughly 34% are singletons; the top ten hold approximately 30%. Source: blood, taken after autologous hematopoietic stem cell transplantation. The source is a girl aged 10 to 17 with multiple sclerosis.

The V and J genes are TRBV3-1 and TRBJ2-3; D is unresolved. V lost 4 bases, J lost 4 bases, and 9 bases lay in between. CDR1 is LGHDT, CDR2 YNNKEL, per germline (reference sequence). CDR3 length equals 13 residues. CDR3 nucleotide sequence: TGTGCCAGCAGCCGGACGGCAGCAGATACGCAGTATTTT. Translating gives CASSRTAADTQYF.

The gene calls are TRBV12-3 or TRBV12-4 and TRBJ1-1; D may be TRBD1 (5 bases). The CDR3 consists of 13 residues. V was pared by 6 bases and J by 5 bases, with 13 bases between. The DNA of the CDR3 is TGTGCCAGCAGCAGCGGCAGGGAAACTGAAGCTTTCTTT. It yields the protein CASSSGRETEAFF.

The V and J genes are TRBV12-3 or TRBV12-4 and TRBJ1-3; D unclear. This CDR3 spans 14 amino acids. V was shortened by 4 bases and J by 1 base, with 8 bases between the two germline ends. The CDR3 coding sequence is TGTGCCAGCAGTTGGGCCAGTTCTGGAAACACCATATATTTT. Amino acid sequence: CASSWASSGNTIYF.

This clonotype was picked up a small number of times. V gene TRBV29-1 combines with J gene TRBJ1-1, with 10 bases aligning to TRBD1. There are 14 residues in the CDR3. V lost 5 bases to trimming and J lost 3 bases; unmatched junction nucleotides: 6. Germline V gene data show CDR1 as SQVTM and CDR2 as ANQGSEA. DNA for the CDR3: TGCAGCGTTAACTGGGACAGGGGAGACACTGAAGCTTTCTTT. As protein: CSVNWDRGDTEAFF.

The genes are TRBV15 and TRBJ2-5; 10 bases fit TRBD1. Germline lookup yields CDR1 LNHNV and CDR2 YYDKDF (reference sequence). The junction had 9 bases not matched to a gene; V was cut back by 5 bases and J by 9 bases. This CDR3 comprises 14 residues. The CDR3 bases are TGTGCCACCAGCTCTCGGGACAGGGGTTTGGCCCAGTACTTC. Its protein product is CATSSRDRGLAQYF.

The V and J genes are TRBV6-1 and TRBJ2-7, with 7 bases identical to TRBD2. Trimming at V came to 6 bases and at J to 6 bases, leaving 14 bases not matched to a gene. Germline V gene data show CDR1 as MNHNS and CDR2 as SASEGT. CDR3 length: 15 amino acids. CDR3 nucleotides: TGTGCCAGCAGCCTGGGCGGAAACGGGAGGAGCGAGCAGTACTTC. Encoded protein: CASSLGGNGRSEQYF.

This clonotype was found a few times. This sequence joins TRBV12-3 or TRBV12-4 and TRBJ2-4; D is undetermined. This CDR3 comprises 15 residues. The V end was cut by 5 bases, the J end by 0 bases, with 11 bases between. In DNA form, the CDR3 reads TGTGCCAGCAGTCCCTGGTTCCTAGCCAAAAACATTCAGTACTTC. This sequence encodes CASSPWFLAKNIQYF.

V gene TRBV6-5 combines with J gene TRBJ2-7; unclear D gene. This CDR3 spans 14 amino acids. V shed 6 bases and J shed 2 bases, with 14 bases lying between them. Per the germline V gene, CDR1 is MNHEY and CDR2 is SVGAGI. The CDR3 DNA reads TGTGCCAGCAGAGGATGGGGTCTTACCTACGAGCAGTACTTC. It specifies CASRGWGLTYEQYF.

This clonotype appeared many times. The CDR3 DNA reads as TGCAGTGCTAGGACTTCCACCTACAATGAGCAGTTCTTC. Protein: CSARTSTYNEQFF. The V and J genes are TRBV20-1 and TRBJ2-1; D is ambiguous. Germline V gene lookup returns CDR1 DFQATT and CDR2 SNEGSKA (reference sequence). This CDR3 is built from 13 residues. V shed 3 bases and J shed 2 bases, with 8 bases lying between them.

The chain couples TRBV12-3 or TRBV12-4 to TRBJ2-7, with D tentatively TRBD2 (5 bases). The length of the CDR3 is 13 residues. V lost 3 bases and J lost 0, with 6 bases in between. The CDR3 nucleotides read TGTGCCAGCAGTTTGGACTGCTCCTACGAGCAGTACTTC. Its protein is CASSLDCSYEQYF.

This clonotype was detected a few times. The V gene is TRBV4-1, the J gene TRBJ2-7; 11 nucleotides match TRBD2. The germline V gene has CDR1 MGHRA and CDR2 YSYEKL. The CDR3 spans 17 residues. J was trimmed by 2 bases and V by 0 bases; bases with no gene match: 6. The DNA for the CDR3 is TGCGCCAGCAGCCAAGATACTAGCGGGAGACTAGCCTACGAGCAGTACTTC. This gives the protein CASSQDTSGRLAYEQYF.

The chain links TRBV7-6 to TRBJ2-5; TRBD1 aligns across 9 bases. The germline V gene encodes CDR1 SGHVS and CDR2 FNYEAQ. The junction had 8 bases not matched to a gene; V was cut back by 5 bases and J by 1 base. The CDR3 contains 16 residues. The CDR3 here is CASSPVLTGGQETQYF. The CDR3 nucleotides are TGTGCCAGCAGCCCGGTCCTGACAGGGGGCCAAGAGACCCAGTACTTC. The variable domain in full, completed from reference TRBV7-6 and TRBJ2-5, reads GAGVSQSPRYKVTKRGQDVALRCDPISGHVSLYWYRQALGQGPEFLTYFNYEAQQDKSGLPNDRFSAERPEGSISTLTIQRTEQRDSAMYRCASSPVLTGGQETQYFGPGTRLLVL.

A note on this clonotype: A junction end diverges from the germline sequence, so it may reflect a read error. V gene TRBV20-1 combines with J gene TRBJ2-2, with no clear D. Germline loops: CDR1 DFQATT, CDR2 SNEGSKA (reference sequence). The CDR3 covers 15 residues. The CDR3 DNA is TGTAGTGCTAGACGCGTCCAGGCGGACACCGGGGAGCTGTTTTTT. Protein sequence: CSARRVQADTGELFF.

The chain couples TRBV2 to TRBJ2-1; maybe TRBD1 (6 bases). Germline-derived CDR1 and CDR2 are SNHLY and FYNNEI. The CDR3 has 13 amino acids. Trimming pared 11 bases from V and 4 bases from J, leaving 15 bases between. The CDR3 region is CAGGEGLYNEQFF. The CDR3 DNA is TGTGCCGGGGGCGAGGGCTTGTACAATGAGCAGTTCTTC.

This chain uses TRBV12-3 or TRBV12-4 with TRBJ2-3; 7 nucleotides line up with TRBD2. The CDR3 has 14 residues. V lost 6 bases and J lost 7; bases outside the gene matches: 10. The CDR3 bases are TGTGCCAGCAGCCCAGCGGGAACTATTCATACGCAGTATTTT. Amino acid sequence: CASSPAGTIHTQYF.

The rearrangement uses TRBV20-1 and TRBJ2-7; 10 positions match TRBD2. Germline values: CDR1 DFQATT, CDR2 SNEGSKA (reference sequence). Trimming took 7 bases from V and 7 from J; bases not matched to a gene: 13. This CDR3 has 14 amino acids. Here the CDR3 reads CSGRVAGGSGEQYF. Here the CDR3 DNA reads TGCAGTGGTCGAGTAGCGGGAGGATCGGGTGAGCAGTACTTC.

This clonotype has a handful of counts. This chain joins TRBV7-9 and TRBJ2-3, with TRBD1 identical over 8 bases. V gave up 3 bases and J gave up 4 bases; unmatched junction bases: 3. The germline CDR1 and CDR2 sequences are SEHNR and FQNEAQ (reference sequence). The CDR3 consists of 14 residues. CDR3 amino acids: CASSFSGGPDTQYF. The CDR3 bases are TGTGCCAGCAGCTTCTCAGGGGGCCCAGATACGCAGTATTTT.

The rearrangement uses TRBV19 and TRBJ2-4, with 8 bases matching TRBD1. The J call may be mistaken, given a closer DNA end match to TRBJ2-7. In germline, CDR1 is LNHDA, CDR2 SQIVND (reference sequence). The CDR3 spans 13 residues. The CDR3 DNA follows: TGTGCCAGTAGTAGGACAGGGCAAGGCGAGCAGTACTTC. Translated, it gives CASSRTGQGEQYF.

The chain combines TRBV6-5 with TRBJ1-4, with a tentative D call TRBD1 (5 bases). Germline V gene lookup returns CDR1 MNHEY and CDR2 SVGAGI. The CDR3 has 15 residues. Trimming left V 10 bases short and J 3 bases short, with 18 bases between. This CDR3 reads CATLISQGANEKLFF. The CDR3 DNA follows: TGTGCCACCCTAATATCGCAAGGGGCTAATGAAAAACTGTTTTTT.

This clonotype occurred a few times. J is TRBJ2-1 and V is TRBV24-1, with 7 nucleotides matching TRBD1. The CDR3 contains 15 residues. Germline CDR1 and CDR2: KGHDR and SFDVKD. Losses at the gene ends were 4 bases for V and 2 bases for J; bases not matched to a gene: 4. This CDR3 reads CATSEPGQPYNEQFF. The CDR3 coding sequence is TGTGCCACCAGTGAGCCGGGACAGCCCTACAATGAGCAGTTCTTC.

This clonotype is medium-sized in the sample. The genes are TRBV7-2 and TRBJ1-2; a possible D gene is TRBD1 (5 bases). Trimming shortened V by 5 bases and J by 8 bases, and 12 bases separated the two germline ends. The CDR3 length is 12 residues. The V gene's germline CDR1 is SGHTA and CDR2 FQGNSA. The CDR3 loop reads CASSPRTTGYTF. The CDR3 nucleotides read TGTGCCAGCAGCCCCAGGACAACCGGCTACACCTTC.

The chain employs TRBV20-1 and TRBJ2-1, with D perhaps matching TRBD2 (6 bases). Deletions cut 6 bases from V and 4 bases from J, with 19 bases between. This CDR3 region has 15 residues. Germline CDR1 is DFQATT and CDR2 is SNEGSKA (reference sequence). CDR3 DNA: TGCAGTGCCCCCGGCCCGGCTAGCGCGTACAATGAGCAGTTCTTC. Its translation: CSAPGPASAYNEQFF.

This chain uses TRBV20-1 with TRBJ1-2; TRBD1 matches at 9 bases. This CDR3 spans 15 amino acids. Germline lookup yields CDR1 DFQATT and CDR2 SNEGSKA (reference sequence). The V gene end was trimmed by 6 bases and the J gene end by 6 bases; junction bases not matched to a gene: 14. CDR3 coding DNA: TGCAGTGCCGCCGGTACTGGACAGGGGAGAAATGGCTACACCTTC. This encodes CSAAGTGQGRNGYTF.

This chain uses TRBV6-2 or TRBV6-3 with TRBJ2-1; 11 bases agree with TRBD2. Trimming cost V 6 bases and J 6 bases; bases outside gene matches: 4. The CDR3 contains 14 residues. CDR1 is MNHEY, CDR2 SVGEGT, per germline. CDR3 sequence: CASRIAGGGNEQFF. Here the CDR3 DNA reads TGTGCCAGCAGGATAGCGGGAGGGGGCAATGAGCAGTTCTTC.

This clonotype was seen once. The rearrangement joins TRBV3-1 to TRBJ2-7; the D call may be TRBD1 or TRBD2 (5 bases each). Germline CDR1 LGHDT, CDR2 YNNKEL (reference sequence). Trimming shortened V by 5 bases and J by 4 bases, and 21 bases separated the two germline ends. The CDR3 totals 16 residues. The DNA of the CDR3 is TGTGCCAGCAGCAAGATGGGGGAGACTCCTCGATACGAGCAGTACTTC. Protein sequence: CASSKMGETPRYEQYF.

V is TRBV24-1 and J is TRBJ2-3, with 9 bases matching TRBD2. The CDR3 is 15 residues long. Germline values: CDR1 KGHDR, CDR2 SFDVKD. With 5 bases clipped from V and 1 base from J, the junction kept 3 bases outside the gene matches. This CDR3 is CATSAWTSGTDTQYF. The CDR3 bases are TGTGCCACCAGTGCATGGACTAGCGGCACAGATACGCAGTATTTT.

This clonotype was recorded a few times. The chain has TRBV20-1 and TRBJ2-1, with 13 nucleotides matching TRBD2. Germline CDR1 reads DFQATT; CDR2 reads SNEGSKA (reference sequence). The CDR3 has 15 amino acids. With V trimmed by 3 bases and J by 4 bases, 3 bases remained unmatched. CDR3 bases: TGCAGTGCTAGTCTACTAGCGGGAGGGTACAATGAGCAGTTCTTC. Translating it yields CSASLLAGGYNEQFF.

The table lists this clonotype with a few counts. The chain carries TRBV6-1 and TRBJ2-1; D gene unclear. Germline V CDR1 and CDR2: MNHNS, SASEGT. This CDR3 region has 14 residues. The V end was cut by 4 bases, the J end by 2 bases, with 9 bases between. For the CDR3, the DNA is TGTGCCAGCAGTGTCGGGCCAGCCTACAATGAGCAGTTCTTC. It codes for CASSVGPAYNEQFF.

The chain carries TRBV19 and TRBJ1-1; 7 bases line up with TRBD1. This CDR3 is built from 15 residues. CDR1 LNHDA and CDR2 SQIVND come from the germline V gene (reference sequence). With 5 bases clipped from V and 1 base from J, the junction kept 7 bases outside the gene matches. This CDR3 is CASSPMGQQNTEAFF. The CDR3 region has the DNA TGTGCCAGTAGTCCGATGGGACAGCAGAACACTGAAGCTTTCTTT.

The chain couples TRBV5-1 to TRBJ2-5, with 8 bases that match TRBD1. V was pared by 5 bases and J by 11 bases, with 26 bases of the junction left unmatched. This CDR3 region has 18 residues. Germline CDR1 SGHRS, CDR2 YFSETQ. The CDR3 DNA reads as TGCGCCAGCAGTTTAAAGGTCGGACAGGGACAGATTTACAATGAGCAGTACTTC. Encoded protein: CASSLKVGQGQIYNEQYF.